Presented here are 12 T cell receptor beta chains from one specimen sequenced in a study of blood T cell repertoires in COVID-19. The table came from immunoSEQ multiplex PCR; TCRdb's copy has only in-frame clones and leaves some out. Altogether tens of thousands of clones are present, approximately 83% being singletons, with the ten largest covering 2% to 2.5%. The sequenced material came from peripheral blood. These receptors all stem from a woman aged 70-85 years with acute or convalescent COVID-19.

The chain recombines TRBV27 with TRBJ1-2; D not certain. The CDR3 has 14 amino acids. Germline-derived CDR1 and CDR2 are MNHEY and SMNVEV (reference sequence). The V end lost 2 bases, the J end lost 1 base, and 8 bases lay between the germline ends. CDR3 in DNA: TGTGCCAGCAGTTTAAAAGCACTTAACTATGGCTACACCTTC. Encoded protein: CASSLKALNYGYTF.

In its sample, this clone was seen a few times. This chain uses TRBV29-1 with TRBJ2-1; TRBD2 matches 13 bases. CDR1 is SQVTM, CDR2 ANQGSEA, per germline. Losses at the gene ends were 6 bases for V and 5 bases for J; bases not matched to a gene: 7. This CDR3 region has 15 residues. The CDR3 is CSVARLAGGNNEQFF. The DNA of the CDR3 is TGCAGCGTGGCTAGACTAGCGGGGGGCAACAATGAGCAGTTCTTC.

This chain links TRBV19 with TRBJ2-2, with a tentative D call TRBD2 (7 bases). V shed 4 bases and J shed 4 bases, with 13 bases lying between them. The CDR3 is made up of 15 amino acids. Looked up from germline, CDR1 is LNHDA and CDR2 is SQIVND (reference sequence). CDR3 in amino acids: CASSREGGITGELFF. CDR3 nucleotide sequence: TGTGCCAGTAGTAGGGAGGGGGGTATCACCGGGGAGCTGTTTTTT.

The V gene is TRBV5-6, the J gene TRBJ2-3, with unresolved D. The CDR3 runs 15 residues. Trimming took 2 bases from V and 2 from J, leaving 12 bases between them. Germline CDR1 reads SGHDT; CDR2 reads YYEEEE. DNA for the CDR3: TGTGCCAGCAGCTTTGTTCAGGTTCTCACAGATACGCAGTATTTT. Translating it yields CASSFVQVLTDTQYF.

This chain links TRBV3-1 (or the pseudogene TRBV3-2) with TRBJ2-2, with D perhaps TRBD1 (5 bases). Trimming left V 0 bases short and J 5 bases short, with 19 bases between. From germline, CDR1 is LGHDT and CDR2 YNNKEL (reference sequence). The CDR3 sequence is 18 residues long. CDR3 sequence (DNA): TGTGCCAGCAGCCAAGATCTTAATGGGGCGGCGAGTACCGGGGAGCTGTTTTTT. This codes for CASSQDLNGAASTGELFF.

This chain joins TRBV4-1 and TRBJ2-1; D is uncertain. CDR1 is MGHRA and CDR2 is YSYEKL in the germline V gene. Trimming removed 0 bases from V and 4 bases from J, with 10 bases in between. CDR3 length: 15 residues. The CDR3 DNA reads TGCGCCAGCAGCCAAGATCTAGAGAGTTACAATGAGCAGTTCTTC. Its protein product is CASSQDLESYNEQFF.

The rearrangement links TRBV30 to TRBJ1-1; perhaps TRBD1 as D (5 bases). V lost 4 bases to trimming and J lost 7 bases, with 16 bases between them. Germline V lookup: CDR1 GTSNPN, CDR2 SVGIG (reference sequence). CDR3 length equals 13 residues. The CDR3 DNA reads TGTGCCTGGACGAAGACAGTGTTAGGTGAAGCTTTCTTT. Translating it yields CAWTKTVLGEAFF.

The CDR3 sequence is CASSSGSSYNSPLHF. As DNA, the CDR3 is TGTGCCAGCAGCTCGGGGAGCTCCTATAATTCACCCCTCCACTTT. The V call is TRBV11-2, the J call TRBJ1-6; D is uncertain. The CDR3 extends over 15 amino acids. V was trimmed by 4 bases and J by 0 bases, leaving 7 bases between them. Germline-derived CDR1 and CDR2 are SGHAT and FQNNGV.

CDR3 nucleotide sequence: TGTGCCAGCAGCTTTTCCTTGGCGGGGGGCAAATACGAGCAGTACTTC. It specifies CASSFSLAGGKYEQYF. The rearrangement joins TRBV7-2 to TRBJ2-7, with TRBD2 identical over 8 bases. The V and J ends lost 3 bases and 4 bases, in that order; junction bases with no gene match: 11. Per germline, CDR1 SGHTA and CDR2 FQGNSA. The CDR3 is made up of 16 amino acids.

In regard to this clone: This sample also contains other DNA sequences that code for the same CDR3. The chain carries TRBV27 and TRBJ2-1; D call uncertain. Germline loops: CDR1 MNHEY, CDR2 SMNVEV (reference sequence). This CDR3 is 13 amino acids long. V lost 2 bases and J 4 bases, leaving 6 bases between the germline ends. The CDR3 DNA sequence: TGTGCCAGCAGTTTAAACAATTACAATGAGCAGTTCTTC. It specifies CASSLNNYNEQFF.

This clone has just a few counts. J is TRBJ2-7 and V is TRBV2, with 7 bases aligning to TRBD1. V was pared by 8 bases and J by 6 bases, with 7 bases of the junction left unmatched. The CDR3 totals 12 residues. Germline CDR1 reads SNHLY; CDR2 reads FYNNEI. Here the CDR3 DNA reads TGTGCCAGCGCGAGGACAGGTTTCGAGCAGTACTTC. Amino acids: CASARTGFEQYF.

The chain employs TRBV6-6 and TRBJ1-6, with D maybe TRBD1 (6 bases). CDR3 length: 20 residues. Trimming took 6 bases from V and 0 from J, leaving 24 bases between them. Germline V gene lookup returns CDR1 MNHNY and CDR2 SVGAGI (reference sequence). CDR3: CASSRPKQGTPSSYNSPLHF. In DNA, the CDR3 is TGTGCCAGCAGCCGACCTAAACAGGGAACTCCTAGCTCCTATAATTCACCCCTCCACTTT.